This is a list of T cell receptor beta chains from one sample in a study of cytomegalovirus exposure and HLA in healthy donors. The protocol was immunoSEQ multiplex PCR, while the TCRdb copy is restricted to in-frame clones and leaves out a portion. The sample records roughly 100,000 clones, around three quarters being singletons. Material: PBMCs. Source of these receptors: a man aged 45-60 years in good health and CMV-seropositive. Both conserved end residues are part of each CDR3. A D gene is named only where the DNA matches it firmly. Not all rows give a size; the values are once, few, many and, for expanded clones, a class.

TRBV19	TRBJ1-1	-	-	CASTSSNPQVNAEAFF	TGTGCCAGTACATCCTCTAACCCACAGGTGAACGCTGAAGCTTTCTTT
TRBV2	TRBJ2-6	-	TRBD1	CASSAGTGAGANVLTF	TGTGCCAGCAGTGCCGGGACAGGGGCTGGGGCCAACGTCCTGACTTTC
TRBV28	TRBJ1-5	-	TRBD1	CASSLGQGGQPQHF	TGTGCCAGCAGTTTGGGGCAGGGGGGACAGCCCCAGCATTTT
TRBV6-6	TRBJ2-5	-	TRBD2	CASTRTSVETQYF	TGTGCCAGCACCAGGACTAGCGTAGAGACCCAGTACTTC
TRBV28	TRBJ2-1	-	TRBD2	CASSSPSLAALGNEQFF	TGTGCCAGCAGTTCCCCCTCACTAGCGGCCTTGGGGAATGAGCAGTTCTTC
TRBV6-1	TRBJ1-2	-	TRBD1	CASSKPGQPNYGYTF	TGTGCCAGCAGTAAGCCGGGACAGCCTAACTATGGCTACACCTTC
TRBV15	TRBJ2-1	-	TRBD1	CATSTQGDNEQFF	TGTGCCACCAGCACACAGGGGGACAATGAGCAGTTCTTC
TRBV9	TRBJ2-7	-	TRBD2	CASSPTSRLAGYQEQYF	TGTGCCAGCAGCCCAACCTCCCGACTAGCGGGCTATCAAGAGCAGTACTTC
TRBV28	TRBJ2-3	-	TRBD2	CASSWAGGTDTQYF	TGTGCCAGCAGTTGGGCGGGGGGCACAGATACGCAGTATTTT
TRBV27	TRBJ2-7	few	TRBD2	CASSLAGGGGEQYF	TGTGCCAGCAGTTTAGCGGGAGGAGGGGGCGAGCAGTACTTC
TRBV7-9	TRBJ2-5	-	-	CASSLFTGKETQYF	TGTGCCAGCAGCTTATTTACAGGGAAAGAGACCCAGTACTTC
TRBV5-1	TRBJ2-5	-	-	CASSRVEYQETQYF	TGCGCCAGCAGCCGAGTGGAGTACCAAGAGACCCAGTACTTC
TRBV5-4	TRBJ1-2	-	-	CASSLRGSGGDYGYTF	TGTGCCAGCAGCTTGCGGGGTTCGGGTGGAGACTATGGCTACACCTTC
TRBV4-1	TRBJ2-3	-	TRBD2	CASSQGRFAGVPHTDTQYF	TGCGCCAGCAGCCAGGGAAGGTTCGCGGGAGTACCCCACACAGATACGCAGTATTTT
TRBV7-2	TRBJ2-7	-	TRBD1	CASNTGTGYYEQYF	TGTGCCAGCAACACCGGGACAGGGTACTACGAGCAGTACTTC
TRBV9	TRBJ2-2	-	-	CASSVGRLSTGELFF	TGTGCCAGCAGCGTAGGTAGACTTAGCACCGGGGAGCTGTTTTTT
TRBV10-2	TRBJ2-6	-	TRBD1	CASNDRVTGANVLTF	TGCGCCAGCAATGACAGGGTAACTGGGGCCAACGTCCTGACTTTC
TRBV28	TRBJ1-6	-	-	CASSQGSGAKYNSPLHF	TGTGCCAGCAGTCAGGGTTCTGGCGCCAAATATAATTCACCCCTCCACTTT
TRBV30	TRBJ2-7	-	-	CAWSPSSGRNEQYF	TGTGCCTGGAGCCCCAGCAGCGGGCGGAACGAGCAGTACTTC
TRBV4-3	TRBJ2-1	once	TRBD2	CASSQDGAGLSNEQFF	TGCGCCAGCAGCCAAGATGGAGCGGGACTTTCCAATGAGCAGTTCTTC
TRBV28	TRBJ2-7	-	-	CASRSPPYEQYF	TGTGCCAGCAGATCTCCTCCCTACGAGCAGTACTTC
TRBV6-1	TRBJ2-7	-	-	CASSPIDRSYEQYF	TGTGCCAGCAGCCCTATCGACAGGTCCTACGAGCAGTACTTC
TRBV9	TRBJ1-1	-	TRBD1	CASSGTGDSNTEAFF	TGTGCCAGCAGCGGCACAGGGGATTCGAACACTGAAGCTTTCTTT
TRBV6-1	TRBJ1-5	-	TRBD1	CASSEGATGIGQPQHF	TGTGCCAGCAGTGAGGGGGCGACAGGGATCGGGCAGCCCCAGCATTTT
TRBV5-4	TRBJ2-7	-	TRBD1	CASSLPTGVLGEQYF	TGTGCCAGCAGCTTACCGACAGGGGTCTTGGGGGAGCAGTACTTC
TRBV19	TRBJ1-4	-	-	CASSIRGATNEKLFF	TGTGCCAGTAGTATTCGAGGAGCAACTAATGAAAAACTGTTTTTT
TRBV28	TRBJ1-1	few	TRBD1	CASSPTSTGPTEAFF	TGTGCCAGCAGTCCAACCTCGACAGGGCCCACTGAAGCTTTCTTT
TRBV5-1	TRBJ2-3	-	TRBD2	CASSLTGQSPRLAGVDTQYF	TGCGCCAGCAGCTTGACAGGACAGTCCCCTCGTCTAGCGGGAGTCGATACGCAGTATTTT